One sample yielded the 19 T cell receptor beta chains listed below, sequenced in a study of cytomegalovirus exposure and HLA in healthy donors. It was with 60 Vbeta and 13 Jbeta primers that the PCR ran. The protocol was immunoSEQ multiplex PCR, while the TCRdb copy is restricted to in-frame clones and leaves out a portion. This table has roughly 150,000 clones, 75% to 80% appearing once. Sequences were obtained from PBMCs. The receptors were sampled from a middle-aged woman in good health and CMV-seropositive.

The chain employs TRBV18 and TRBJ2-7, with 13 positions matching TRBD2. The germline V gene has CDR1 KGHSH and CDR2 LQKENI. This CDR3 is built from 16 residues. J gave up 1 base and V 2 bases, and 2 bases lay outside the gene matches. As DNA, the CDR3 is TGTGCCAGCTCACCAGGACTAGCGGGAGTTTCCTACGAGCAGTACTTC. This codes for CASSPGLAGVSYEQYF.

This clone was found a few times. V is TRBV10-3 and J is TRBJ2-1; TRBD1 matches at 8 bases. Trimming at V came to 6 bases and at J to 8 bases, leaving 6 bases not matched to a gene. CDR3 length: 13 amino acids. The V gene's germline CDR1 is ENHRY and CDR2 SYGVKD. Here the CDR3 reads CAISPTGVDEQFF. CDR3 bases: TGTGCCATCAGCCCGACAGGGGTCGATGAGCAGTTCTTC.

The J gene is TRBJ2-7, the V gene TRBV27; possibly TRBD1 for D (5 bases). CDR3 length: 14 amino acids. Trimming stripped 5 bases from V and 3 bases from J, with 14 bases between. The germline CDR1 and CDR2 sequences are MNHEY and SMNVEV (reference sequence). The chain's CDR3 is CASSARQGGYEQYF. In DNA form, the CDR3 reads TGTGCCAGCAGTGCCCGTCAGGGTGGCTACGAGCAGTACTTC.

V usage is TRBV19 and J usage is TRBJ1-1; D remains ambiguous. CDR3 size: 11 residues. Trimming removed 10 bases at V and 5 bases at J, with 11 bases between. The germline V gene has CDR1 LNHDA and CDR2 SQIVND (reference sequence). The CDR3 here is CATSGSTEAFF. In nucleotides, the CDR3 is TGTGCCACCTCCGGGAGTACTGAAGCTTTCTTT.

This sequence joins TRBV14 and TRBJ2-2; TRBD2 aligns across 10 bases. The CDR3 runs 17 residues. The V segment lost 6 bases and the J segment 8 bases; nucleotides outside the gene matches: 15. Looked up from germline, CDR1 is SGHDN and CDR2 is FVKESK. CDR3 sequence: CASSLLRLAGSYGELFF. CDR3 nucleotides: TGTGCCAGCAGTCTACTCCGACTAGCGGGTTCTTATGGGGAGCTGTTTTTT.

On this clone itself: Different DNA sequences within this sample yield the same CDR3. This chain uses TRBV7-9 with TRBJ1-1, with D unresolved. V was pared by 1 base and J by 2 bases, with 5 bases between. Germline CDR1 SEHNR, CDR2 FQNEAQ (reference sequence). The CDR3 loop spans 13 amino acids. The CDR3: CASSLDSNTEAFF. CDR3 DNA: TGTGCCAGCAGCTTAGACTCTAACACTGAAGCTTTCTTT.

V and J are TRBV20-1 and TRBJ2-1, with TRBD1 as a possible D gene (6 bases). The CDR3 is 11 amino acids. Trimming removed 7 bases at V and 10 bases at J, with 14 bases between. Germline V gives CDR1 DFQATT, CDR2 SNEGSKA (reference sequence). CDR3 nucleotides: TGCAGTGGAGCAGGGGATAGGGAGCAGTTCTTC. Protein sequence: CSGAGDREQFF.

The chain links TRBV4-1 to TRBJ2-1; 11 bases map to TRBD2. Losses at the gene ends were 1 base for V and 5 bases for J; bases not matched to a gene: 4. CDR1 is MGHRA, CDR2 YSYEKL, per germline. The CDR3 runs to 16 residues. For the CDR3, the DNA is TGCGCCAGCAGCCAAGGGATAGCGGGAGGGAACAATGAGCAGTTCTTC. Residues: CASSQGIAGGNNEQFF.

CDR3 region: CASSVDRGAEAFF. The CDR3, as DNA: TGTGCCAGCAGCGTAGACCGAGGCGCTGAAGCTTTCTTT. The J gene is TRBJ1-1, the V gene TRBV9, with D hard to call. The CDR3 covers 13 residues. The V and J ends lost 0 bases and 6 bases respectively, with 9 bases between them. The germline gives CDR1 SGDLS, CDR2 YYNGEE. Variable domain in full (rest from reference TRBV9 and TRBJ1-1): DSGVTQTPKHLITATGQRVTLRCSPRSGDLSVYWYQQSLDQGLQFLIQYYNGEERAKGNILERFSAQQFPDLHSELNLSSLELGDSALYFCASSVDRGAEAFFGQGTRLTVV.

The V gene is TRBV29-1, the J gene TRBJ2-2, with D possibly being TRBD2 (6 bases). There are 14 residues in the CDR3. Germline V lookup: CDR1 SQVTM, CDR2 ANQGSEA. The germline V and J ends were trimmed by 5 bases and 0 bases, with 10 bases remaining between them. CDR3 protein: CSVRGTPNTGELFF. DNA for the CDR3: TGCAGCGTTCGCGGGACGCCGAACACCGGGGAGCTGTTTTTT.

The genes are TRBV7-8 and TRBJ1-4, with TRBD1 identical over 9 bases. The CDR3 is 15 amino acids. V was pared by 1 base and J by 5 bases, with 2 bases of the junction left unmatched. Looked up from germline, CDR1 is SGHVS and CDR2 is FQNEAQ. The CDR3 sequence: CASSLGTGGNEKLFF. The CDR3 nucleotides read TGTGCCAGCAGCTTAGGAACAGGGGGCAATGAAAAACTGTTTTTT.

The gene calls are TRBV5-1 and TRBJ2-7; 7 nucleotides agree with TRBD2. This CDR3 region has 14 residues. Germline lookup yields CDR1 SGHRS and CDR2 YFSETQ. Unmatched junction bases numbered 5, after V lost 2 bases and J lost 3 bases. This CDR3 is CASSFAGVRYEQYF. CDR3 bases: TGCGCCAGCAGCTTTGCGGGAGTCCGCTACGAGCAGTACTTC.

This chain links TRBV28 with TRBJ1-6, with 7 nucleotides matching TRBD1. The trim removed 1 base at V and 7 bases at J, leaving 19 bases unmatched. The CDR3 totals 20 residues. From germline, CDR1 is MDHEN and CDR2 SYDVKM. The CDR3 reads CASSLFRSGGPETPNSPLHF. DNA for the CDR3: TGTGCCAGCAGTTTATTCCGGTCAGGGGGGCCTGAAACTCCCAATTCACCCCTCCACTTT.

The chain links TRBV10-3 to TRBJ2-1; TRBD1 aligns across 10 bases. The CDR3 runs to 17 residues. Germline CDR1 and CDR2: ENHRY and SYGVKD. V lost 4 bases to trimming and J lost 4 bases; unmatched junction nucleotides: 10. CDR3 DNA: TGTGCCATCAGTGGACCGATAGGGGACAGGGGATACAATGAGCAGTTCTTC. Amino acid sequence: CAISGPIGDRGYNEQFF.

This clone was seen a few times. The chain is built from TRBV2 and TRBJ1-1; D not resolved. Germline V CDR1 and CDR2: SNHLY, FYNNEI. The CDR3 covers 11 residues. Trimming took 7 bases from V and 1 from J, leaving 4 bases between them. As DNA, the CDR3 is TGTGCCAGCACTAGGAACACTGAAGCTTTCTTT. Translated, it gives CASTRNTEAFF.

This sequence joins TRBV5-1 and TRBJ2-4; 9 bases match TRBD1. There are 15 residues in the CDR3. The ends lost 0 bases at V and 9 bases at J; junction bases unmatched: 7. CDR1 is SGHRS and CDR2 is YFSETQ in the germline V gene. The CDR3 spells CASSLGDRDSGIQYF. CDR3 sequence (DNA): TGCGCCAGCAGCTTGGGGGACAGGGATAGTGGCATTCAGTACTTC.

The chain has TRBV12-2 and TRBJ2-1; TRBD1 is taken as the D call from the table, unchecked against the DNA. TRBV12-2 is shown as a pseudogene. CDR3 length: 17 residues. The CDR3 protein is CASRFHLTGTSYNEQFF. The CDR3 DNA reads TGTGCAAGTCGCTTCCACCTCACAGGTACCTCCTACAATGAGCAGTTCTTC.

V gene TRBV6-6 combines with J gene TRBJ2-7; D is ambiguous. V was trimmed by 4 bases and J by 3 bases, leaving 16 bases between them. CDR1 MNHNY and CDR2 SVGAGI come from the germline V gene (reference sequence). This CDR3 is built from 15 residues. DNA of the CDR3: TGTGCCAGCAGTTTCGGCTCCCCGGGTGGCTACGAGCAGTACTTC. It specifies CASSFGSPGGYEQYF.

The rearrangement links TRBV15 to TRBJ1-1; 8 bases are a match to TRBD1. The junction had 17 bases not matched to a gene; V was cut back by 5 bases and J by 3 bases. The CDR3 totals 18 residues. Germline V CDR1 and CDR2: LNHNV, YYDKDF (reference sequence). The CDR3 loop is CATSGLGGTRGRDTEAFF. DNA of the CDR3: TGTGCCACCAGCGGTTTGGGAGGTACCAGGGGGCGAGACACTGAAGCTTTCTTT.